The clone carrying this T cell receptor beta chain was detected ten times or more. Its cognate antigen is unknown. The data were obtained in a study of T-cell reconstitution after alpha-beta-depleted transplantation in children. Broader study findings: At day 60, the high TCRbeta diversity found in some patients originated from recipient T cells and thymic progenitors that had survived. Two months or so post-transplant, alpha-beta T cells reportedly derived from several hundred expanded graft clones. A year had passed since transplant, and T-cell counts and diversity by then came mostly from newly produced T cells.

The CDR3 consists of 13 residues. Trimming removed 1 base at V and 4 bases at J, with 8 bases between. Germline V gene data show CDR1 as DFQATT and CDR2 as SNEGSKA (reference sequence). A library of TCRbeta sequences, prepared with unique molecular identifiers, was generated. TCRdb reprocessed the PCR reads with MiXCR, giving one entry per CDR3 protein. The data show over 150,000 distinct CDR3 sequences, with 5.5% to 7% seen just once and roughly 4.7% held by the top ten. The sample in question was PBMCs, obtained before TCRalphabeta/CD19-depleted stem cell transplant. The rearrangement joins TRBV20-1 to TRBJ2-1, with D possibly TRBD1 on 5 matching bases. This receptor was identified in a girl under three years old with combined immunodeficiency, due to receive a stem cell transplant. In DNA form, the CDR3 reads TGCAGTGCTAGAGCGACAGATTACAATGAGCAGTTCTTC. Amino acid sequence: CSARATDYNEQFF.